The 14 T cell receptor beta chains in this list originate from one sample, sequenced in a study of T cell responses to AZD1222 COVID-19 vaccine. Measured with immunoSEQ multiplex PCR; TCRdb has only the in-frame clones, and not every one. This sample has about 180,000 clones; around nine tenths occur once, and the top ten carry roughly 7.7%. Sequencing used peripheral blood, obtained on day 0 of AZD1222 vaccination. The receptors originated from an adult in good health.

The V and J genes are TRBV28 and TRBJ2-5; 12 bases map to TRBD2. Trimming at V came to 6 bases and at J to 1 base, leaving 3 bases not matched to a gene. This CDR3 region has 15 residues. Germline V CDR1 and CDR2: MDHEN, SYDVKM. CDR3 sequence reads: CASSQLAGGQETQYF. In nucleotides, the CDR3 is TGTGCCAGCAGCCAACTAGCGGGGGGCCAAGAGACCCAGTACTTC.

The rearrangement links TRBV7-9 to TRBJ2-5; D perhaps matches TRBD2 (6 bases). The germline gives CDR1 SEHNR, CDR2 FQNEAQ (reference sequence). The germline V and J ends were trimmed by 0 bases and 0 bases, with 8 bases remaining between them. The CDR3 runs 15 residues. CDR3 bases: TGTGCCAGCAGCTTAGCGGGGGGTAACCAAGAGACCCAGTACTTC. Translation gives CASSLAGGNQETQYF. The full variable domain, its missing parts supplied by reference TRBV7-9 and TRBJ2-5, is DTGVSQNPRHKITKRGQNVTFRCDPISEHNRLYWYRQTLGQGPEFLTYFQNEAQLEKSRLLSDRFSAERPKGSFSTLEIQRTEQGDSAMYLCASSLAGGNQETQYFGPGTRLLVL.

The rearrangement joins TRBV5-5 to TRBJ1-6; D possibly corresponds to TRBD1 (5 bases). This CDR3 contains 13 residues. The germline V gene has CDR1 SGHKS and CDR2 YYEKEE (reference sequence). Deletions cut 2 bases from V and 10 bases from J, with 10 bases between. The CDR3 protein is CASSFQGGSPLHF. CDR3 nucleotide sequence: TGTGCCAGCAGCTTCCAGGGAGGCTCACCCCTCCACTTT.

The chain recombines TRBV6-5 with TRBJ2-2; tentatively, D is TRBD1 or TRBD2 (5 bases each). Deletions cut 6 bases from V and 0 bases from J, with 11 bases between. Per germline, CDR1 MNHEY and CDR2 SVGAGI. This CDR3 is built from 15 residues. The CDR3 DNA reads as TGTGCCAGCAGCGGGACGGTCGCGAACACCGGGGAGCTGTTTTTT. Translation gives CASSGTVANTGELFF.

The V gene is TRBV10-1, the J gene TRBJ2-2; D is unresolved. There are 14 residues in the CDR3. CDR1 is WNHNN and CDR2 is SYGVQD in the germline V gene (reference sequence). With 3 bases removed from V and 4 bases from J, the gap between germline ends came to 9 bases. Here the CDR3 DNA reads TGCGCCAGCAGTGATCTACTATCCACCGGGGAGCTGTTTTTT. This sequence encodes CASSDLLSTGELFF.

This CDR3 is CASSYRRKDGYTF. DNA of the CDR3: TGTGCCAGCAGTTACAGGAGAAAGGATGGCTACACCTTC. This chain connects TRBV5-4 to TRBJ1-2, with D perhaps matching TRBD1 (5 bases). The germline V gene has CDR1 SGHNT and CDR2 YYREEE (reference sequence). This CDR3 has 13 residues. V lost 5 bases and J lost 6, with 14 bases in between. Complete variable domain (other parts from reference TRBV5-4 and TRBJ1-2): ETGVTQSPTHLIKTRGQQVTLRCSSQSGHNTVSWYQQALGQGPQFIFQYYREEENGRGNFPPRFSGLQFPNYSSELNVNALELDDSALYLCASSYRRKDGYTFGSGTRLTVV.

The genes are TRBV3-1 (or the pseudogene TRBV3-2) and TRBJ1-4; D not resolved. This CDR3 region has 16 residues. Trimming shortened V by 3 bases and J by 4 bases, and 15 bases separated the two germline ends. Per the germline V gene, CDR1 is LGHDT and CDR2 is YNNKEL (reference sequence). The CDR3 DNA sequence: TGTGCCAGCAGCCAGTCCGATACGGGATATAATGAAAAACTGTTTTTT. It translates to CASSQSDTGYNEKLFF.

The genes are TRBV19 and TRBJ2-2, with 8 bases that match TRBD2. This CDR3 comprises 14 residues. Germline V gene lookup returns CDR1 LNHDA and CDR2 SQIVND (reference sequence). V shed 9 bases, J shed 5 bases, and the junction held 8 bases outside the gene matches. The CDR3 DNA is TGTGCCAGCACCGGGACTAGAGGAACCGGGGAGCTGTTTTTT. It yields the protein CASTGTRGTGELFF.

This clone was seen more than once but under ten times. The chain couples TRBV27 to TRBJ1-1; 7 bases align to TRBD1. This CDR3 is built from 13 residues. The V gene end was trimmed by 4 bases and the J gene end by 5 bases; junction bases not matched to a gene: 4. Germline CDR1 and CDR2: MNHEY and SMNVEV (reference sequence). CDR3 sequence reads: CASSYDRETEAFF. As DNA, the CDR3 is TGTGCCAGCAGTTACGACAGGGAGACTGAAGCTTTCTTT.

This chain connects TRBV7-6 to TRBJ1-5; tentatively, D is TRBD1 (6 bases). The CDR3 loop spans 13 amino acids. Germline V lookup: CDR1 SGHVS, CDR2 FNYEAQ. V dropped 1 base and J dropped 5 bases, with 6 bases sitting between them. CDR3 loop: CASSLGTDQPQHF. In DNA, the CDR3 is TGTGCCAGCAGCTTAGGGACAGATCAGCCCCAGCATTTT.

The gene calls are TRBV5-5 and TRBJ1-4; 7 bases line up with TRBD1. Germline V gives CDR1 SGHKS, CDR2 YYEKEE (reference sequence). Trimming removed 2 bases from V and 5 bases from J; junction bases left unmatched: 3. The CDR3 is made up of 14 amino acids. The CDR3 DNA sequence: TGTGCCAGCAGCTTCGGGACAGTCAATGAAAAACTGTTTTTT. Translation: CASSFGTVNEKLFF.

The chain is built from TRBV6-2 or TRBV6-3 and TRBJ1-1; no definite D call. This CDR3 is built from 18 residues. Trimming took off 6 bases at V and 2 bases at J, with 25 bases between the two ends. The germline CDR1 and CDR2 sequences are MNHEY and SVGEGT. The CDR3 spells CASSALSRAVRGNTEAFF. CDR3 in DNA: TGTGCCAGCAGCGCCCTTTCACGAGCGGTCCGGGGTAACACTGAAGCTTTCTTT.

This chain connects TRBV21-1 to TRBJ2-7; the table gives TRBD1 as D, unverified against the DNA. TRBV21-1 is listed as a pseudogene. The length of the CDR3 is 17 residues. The CDR3 DNA reads TGTGCCAGCAGCAAATCCAGGGGGCCGGGACAGGTCTACGAGCAGTACTTC. It yields the protein CASSKSRGPGQVYEQYF.

This clone has a single count. CDR3 nucleotide sequence: TGTGCCAGCAGGCAAGCGCGGAACACCATATATTTT. Its translation is CASRQARNTIYF. V usage is TRBV28 and J usage is TRBJ1-3; D not certain. Germline V lookup: CDR1 MDHEN, CDR2 SYDVKM. Trimming stripped 6 bases from V and 7 bases from J, with 10 bases between. The CDR3 runs to 12 residues. The full variable domain, with the rest looked up from reference TRBV28 and TRBJ1-3, is DVKVTQSSRYLVKRTGEKVFLECVQDMDHENMFWYRQDPGLGLRLIYFSYDVKMKEKGDIPEGYSVSREKKERFSLILESASTNQTSMYLCASRQARNTIYFGEGSWLTVV.